These T cell receptor beta chains were read from a single sample in a study of esophageal squamous cell carcinoma under preoperative chemotherapy. A single record per CDR3 protein comes from TCRdb applying MiXCR to the PCR reads. The sample yields some 32,000 distinct CDR3 sequences, around half seen once. The material was obtained from a patient given preoperative chemotherapy. These receptors came from a human donor with esophageal squamous cell carcinoma. The donor label of this sample is uncertain. CDR3s include the opening cysteine and the closing phenylalanine or tryptophan. A D gene is named only where the DNA matches it firmly. Rows may omit the clone size; those that give it use once, few, many or a size class.

V: TRBV7-9; size: -; D: -; J: TRBJ2-3; DNA: TGTGCCAGCAGCTCACCGTTCGGCTTTCTAACCAAAGACACTCAGTATTTT; CDR3: CASSSPFGFLTKDTQYF
V: TRBV6-1; size: many; D: -; J: TRBJ2-1; DNA: TGTGCCAGCACCGACGGAGGAGGCTACAATGAGCAGTTCTTC; CDR3: CASTDGGGYNEQFF
V: TRBV11-1; size: -; D: -; J: TRBJ2-3; DNA: TGTGCCAGCGGGGGGCCCGGCGGCGGGGACCCAGATACCCAGTATTTC; CDR3: CASGGPGGGDPDTQYF
V: TRBV7-2; size: once; D: -; J: TRBJ2-4; DNA: TGTGCCACGGGGCGGAGAGTCAAAGATACGCAGTACTTC; CDR3: CATGRRVKDTQYF
V: TRBV7-3; size: -; D: TRBD1; J: TRBJ2-5; DNA: TGTGCCAGCAGCGACGGGACAGGGATGGAGACCCAGTACTTC; CDR3: CASSDGTGMETQYF
V: TRBV7-2; size: many; D: -; J: TRBJ1-6; DNA: TGTGCCAGCAGCCTACAGGGAATCACCCTCCACTTT; CDR3: CASSLQGITLHF
V: TRBV7-2; size: -; D: -; J: TRBJ2-1; DNA: TGTGCCAGCAGCTTAGATAGCGTGGCCAAAAATGAGCAGTTTTTC; CDR3: CASSLDSVAKNEQFF
V: TRBV6-1; size: medium-sized; D: -; J: TRBJ1-2; DNA: TGTGCCACCACACCCGGAGAGCGGTTTTATGGCTACACCTTC; CDR3: CATTPGERFYGYTF
V: TRBV7-2; size: -; D: TRBD2; J: TRBJ2-5; DNA: TGTGCCAGCAGGATCTCGGGTCTAGCGGTAGCGACCCAGTACTTC; CDR3: CASRISGLAVATQYF
V: TRBV7-8; size: -; D: TRBD1; J: TRBJ2-2; DNA: TGTGCCAGCAGCCGCCTACAGGGGGCAAACACAGGTGAGCAGTTTTTT; CDR3: CASSRLQGANTGEQFF
V: TRBV12-3/TRBV12-4; size: -; D: TRBD1; J: TRBJ1-1; DNA: TGTGCCAGCAGTTTAGGACAGGGGCTTGGTGAAGCTTTCTTT; CDR3: CASSLGQGLGEAFF
V: TRBV7-2; size: -; D: TRBD2; J: TRBJ2-3; DNA: TGTGCCAGCAGCTTAGGCGGGGGAGCCACAGACATGCAGTATTTT; CDR3: CASSLGGGATDMQYF
V: TRBV7-2; size: few; D: TRBD1; J: TRBJ2-7; DNA: TGTGCCAGCAGCCTAACCGGGACAGGGGCATACGAGCAGTACTTC; CDR3: CASSLTGTGAYEQYF
V: TRBV7-2; size: many; D: -; J: TRBJ2-5; DNA: TGTGCCAGCAGCAGATGGGACTCAGGGACCCAGTACTTC; CDR3: CASSRWDSGTQYF
V: TRBV7-2; size: -; D: TRBD2; J: TRBJ2-4; DNA: TGTGCCGGCATCGGGGGGTTCGCCAAAAACATTCAGTACTTC; CDR3: CAGIGGFAKNIQYF
V: TRBV7-2; size: many; D: -; J: TRBJ2-5; DNA: TGTGCCAGCAGCCCCGCCGGCAGATTCCAAGAGACCCAGTACTTC; CDR3: CASSPAGRFQETQYF
V: TRBV12-3/TRBV12-4; size: -; D: TRBD2; J: TRBJ2-3; DNA: TGTGCCAGCAGTACTACTAGCGGGGGGGCCACAAACACTCAGTATTTT; CDR3: CASSTTSGGATNTQYF
V: TRBV7-9; size: -; D: -; J: TRBJ2-1; DNA: TGTGCCGGAAGGAACAGGGATTACAATGAGCAGTTCTTC; CDR3: CAGRNRDYNEQFF
V: TRBV4-2; size: few; D: -; J: TRBJ1-2; DNA: TGTGCCAGCAGCCCCGGGGGTTATGGCTACACCTTC; CDR3: CASSPGGYGYTF
V: TRBV10-2; size: -; D: -; J: TRBJ2-2; DNA: TGCGCCAGCAGAGCTACGAACACCGGGGAGCTGTTTTTT; CDR3: CASRATNTGELFF
V: TRBV6-1; size: -; D: -; J: TRBJ2-1; DNA: TGTGCCAGCAGAATCGTCAATGAGCAGTTCTTC; CDR3: CASRIVNEQFF
V: TRBV11-2; size: -; D: TRBD2; J: TRBJ2-5; DNA: TGTGCCAGCACCTTCGCGGGACTAGGGTTAGGGGAGCAGTACTTC; CDR3: CASTFAGLGLGEQYF
V: TRBV20-1; size: -; D: -; J: TRBJ2-3; DNA: TGCAGTGCCCCTAGAGGGGCCACAGATACGCAGTATTTT; CDR3: CSAPRGATDTQYF
V: TRBV7-6; size: -; D: TRBD2; J: TRBJ2-5; DNA: TGTGCCGGCCGCGGGGGGCGGGACCCAGAGACCCAGTACTTC; CDR3: CAGRGGRDPETQYF
V: TRBV7-9; size: few; D: -; J: TRBJ1-4; DNA: TGTGCCAGCAGCTTTGGGGGAGGAGAGGAAAAACTGTTTTTT; CDR3: CASSFGGGEEKLFF
V: TRBV7-3; size: -; D: -; J: TRBJ2-3; DNA: TGTGCCAGCAGCCTGAAACTGGGGGGCCGTGATGGAGATACGCAGTATTTC; CDR3: CASSLKLGGRDGDTQYF
V: TRBV7-2; size: -; D: -; J: TRBJ2-7; DNA: TGTGCCAGCAGCTTAGTGGCTGTACAGGATACGCAGTACTTC; CDR3: CASSLVAVQDTQYF
V: TRBV7-8; size: once; D: -; J: TRBJ2-4; DNA: TGTGCCAGCAGCAACCTAGGGGGGGGAGCCAGTGACATGCAGTACTTT; CDR3: CASSNLGGGASDMQYF
V: TRBV7-8; size: -; D: TRBD2; J: TRBJ2-3; DNA: TGTGCCAGCAGCGACCTGGGGGGGGGAGCCGAAAACATGCAGTATTTT; CDR3: CASSDLGGGAENMQYF
V: TRBV7-2; size: -; D: -; J: TRBJ2-3; DNA: TGTGCCAGCAGCGGGCAGCGAAGCAAAGATACGCAGTATTTT; CDR3: CASSGQRSKDTQYF
V: TRBV6-1; size: few; D: -; J: TRBJ2-5; DNA: TGTGCGGGCAGTGGGGGCCGAGCCCTAGATACGCAGTACTTT; CDR3: CAGSGGRALDTQYF
V: TRBV12-3/TRBV12-4; size: few; D: -; J: TRBJ2-3; DNA: TGTGCCAGCAGGGGTACTGGGGGCGGTGCCCCAGATACCCAGTATTTC; CDR3: CASRGTGGGAPDTQYF
V: TRBV9; size: few; D: TRBD2; J: TRBJ2-7; DNA: TGTGCCAGCAGCGCCGGACTAGCGCCCTACGAGCAGTACTTC; CDR3: CASSAGLAPYEQYF